The present entry profiles one TCR beta chain with its context. This sample is part of a study of blood T cell repertoires in COVID-19. Overall study context: Material from acute and convalescent COVID-19 was sourced from the United States, Italy and Spain.

In the authors' workflow: Researchers report that nucleated cell counts were estimated from reference gene primer amplification. Profiled with immunoSEQ multiplex PCR; TCRdb holds only in-frame clones, not every one. The D gene and trimming were derived from the DNA, and the V and J assignments and clone size from that table. The profile shows around 220,000 clones, 84% of them singletons. The V and J ends lost 2 bases and 5 bases respectively, with 7 bases between them. This CDR3 contains 13 residues. Germline CDR1 MDHEN, CDR2 SYDVKM. Study members were between about 18 and 100 years old and lived in roughly 24 US regions.

The chain uses TRBV28 and TRBJ2-1; D is uncertain. The sample taken for sequencing was PBMCs or T cells enriched from blood (not recorded which). The TCR was taken from a woman in her forties who had recovered from COVID-19. The CDR3 DNA reads as TGTGCCAGCAGTTTAGGCATCCACAATGAGCAGTTCTTC. Amino acid sequence: CASSLGIHNEQFF.